A single sample is the source of the 32 T cell receptor beta chains below, sequenced in a study of T cell repertoires in cytomegalovirus infection. TCRdb analysed the reads with MiXCR anew, one entry per CDR3 protein. The table includes 340,000 or so distinct CDR3 sequences, around 25% detected once. Their antigens remain unidentified. The input for sequencing was cultured PBMCs, taken from culture after CMV antigen stimulation. Receptors originate from a human donor in good health (CMV status not recorded). Some clones in this sample may be carry-over from other donors' samples.

The genes are TRBV29-1 and TRBJ2-2, with TRBD1 as a possible D gene (6 bases). The V gene's germline CDR1 is SQVTM and CDR2 ANQGSEA. The CDR3 contains 14 residues. Between the trimmed V and J ends, which lost 4 bases and 2 bases, there was a span of 11 bases. The CDR3 reads CSVGGQGNTGELFF. The CDR3 nucleotides are TGCAGCGTTGGGGGGCAGGGTAACACCGGGGAGCTGTTTTTT.

The chain has TRBV2 and TRBJ1-1; 9 positions agree with TRBD1. V was clipped by 9 bases and J by 5 bases; unmatched bases: 10. The CDR3 totals 14 residues. Germline CDR1 reads SNHLY; CDR2 reads FYNNEI. The CDR3 is CAREQGAGGTEAFF. The CDR3 DNA is TGTGCCAGAGAACAGGGGGCTGGAGGGACTGAAGCTTTCTTT. The full variable domain, in which reference TRBV2 and TRBJ1-1 provide the parts outside the CDR3, is EPEVTQTPSHQVTQMGQEVILRCVPISNHLYFYWYRQILGQKVEFLVSFYNNEISEKSEIFDDQFSVERPDGSNFTLKIRSTKLEDSAMYFCAREQGAGGTEAFFGQGTRLTVV.

This clonotype was picked up many times. The genes are TRBV4-1 and TRBJ1-5; TRBD1 might be the D (5 bases). Germline V CDR1 and CDR2: MGHRA, YSYEKL. V dropped 1 base and J dropped 13 bases, with 14 bases sitting between them. The length of the CDR3 is 13 residues. The CDR3 nucleotides read TGCGCCAGCAGCCAAGGGCAGGGAAGATCTCAGCATTTT. Residues: CASSQGQGRSQHF.

This clonotype appeared many times. Here the CDR3 reads CASSFQLAKNIQYF. The CDR3 nucleotides are TGTGCCAGCAGCTTTCAACTAGCCAAAAACATTCAGTACTTC. The V and J genes are TRBV7-2 and TRBJ2-4; D is uncertain. Germline V gene sequence: CDR1 SGHTA, CDR2 FQGNSA. With 3 bases removed from V and 0 bases from J, the gap between germline ends came to 6 bases. This CDR3 has 14 amino acids.

This clonotype was detected many times. The V and J genes are TRBV7-2 and TRBJ2-1; weak D call: TRBD2 (6 bases). With 5 bases removed from V and 9 bases from J, the gap between germline ends came to 17 bases. Germline V CDR1 and CDR2: SGHTA, FQGNSA. The CDR3 is 14 amino acids. The CDR3 here is CASSQYSRLGEQFF. The CDR3 coding sequence is TGTGCCAGCAGCCAATATTCGCGACTAGGTGAGCAGTTCTTC.

V is TRBV20-1 and J is TRBJ1-1, with D unresolved. The CDR3 length is 11 residues. The germline V gene has CDR1 DFQATT and CDR2 SNEGSKA (reference sequence). CDR3 nucleotides: TGCAGGGGCGTCTTGAACACTGAAGCTTTCTTT. It translates to CRGVLNTEAFF.

This clonotype was seen only a few times. CDR3 coding DNA: TGTGCCAGTAGCCGAGGGCATACGCAGTATTTT. Its protein product is CASSRGHTQYF. The chain is built from TRBV19 and TRBJ2-3; maybe TRBD2 (5 bases). V shed 6 bases and J shed 7 bases, with 8 bases lying between them. The CDR3 runs to 11 residues. Germline V lookup: CDR1 LNHDA, CDR2 SQIVND (reference sequence). Variable domain in full (rest from reference TRBV19 and TRBJ2-3): DGGITQSPKYLFRKEGQNVTLSCEQNLNHDAMYWYRQDPGQGLRLIYYSQIVNDFQKGDIAEGYSVSREKKESFPLTVTSAQKNPTAFYLCASSRGHTQYFGPGTRLTVL.

The gene calls are TRBV10-3 and TRBJ2-1; 9 nucleotides agree with TRBD2. Unmatched junction bases numbered 10, after V lost 7 bases and J lost 9 bases. Germline V CDR1 and CDR2: ENHRY, SYGVKD. This CDR3 spans 14 amino acids. The DNA for the CDR3 is TGTGCCATCACCCCACTTAGCGGGAGCGGTGAGCAGTTCTTC. Its translation is CAITPLSGSGEQFF.

The chain is built from TRBV20-1 and TRBJ2-3, with 12 bases that match TRBD1. Germline lookup yields CDR1 DFQATT and CDR2 SNEGSKA (reference sequence). J gave up 4 bases and V 7 bases, and 6 bases lay outside the gene matches. CDR3 length: 14 residues. The CDR3 DNA reads TGCAGTGTCGGGACAGGGGGCGAGGCAGATACGCAGTATTTT. It codes for CSVGTGGEADTQYF.

This clonotype has ten or more counts. The rearrangement uses TRBV7-3 and TRBJ2-6; 10 bases align to TRBD2. Germline values: CDR1 SGHTA, CDR2 FQGTGA. CDR3 length equals 19 residues. J was trimmed by 0 bases and V by 5 bases; bases with no gene match: 10. The CDR3 DNA sequence: TGTGCCAGCAGCCCGAGACTAGCGGGCGGCTACTCTGGGGCCAACGTCCTGACTTTC. Protein sequence: CASSPRLAGGYSGANVLTF.

As for this clonotype: It may be a read error: a sequence one base away is much more abundant. V is TRBV7-6 and J is TRBJ2-3; 8 bases align to TRBD2. V lost 0 bases and J lost 4; bases outside the gene matches: 6. The CDR3 spans 16 residues. The V gene's germline CDR1 is SGHVS and CDR2 FNYEAQ. The CDR3 region is CASSLASAGGADTQYF. Here the CDR3 DNA reads TGTGCCAGCAGCTTAGCATCCGCGGGAGGCGCAGATACGCAGTATTTT. Looking up the rest from reference TRBV7-6 and TRBJ2-3 gives the full variable domain: GAGVSQSPRYKVTKRGQDVALRCDPISGHVSLYWYRQALGQGPEFLTYFNYEAQQDKSGLPNDRFSAERPEGSISTLTIQRTEQRDSAMYRCASSLASAGGADTQYFGPGTRLTVL.

The gene calls are TRBV7-2 and TRBJ2-1; 10 bases align to TRBD2. The germline V gene has CDR1 SGHTA and CDR2 FQGNSA. The CDR3 runs to 16 residues. With V trimmed by 1 base and J by 5 bases, 5 bases remained unmatched. The CDR3 loop is CASSLEGTSVNNEQFF. In DNA form, the CDR3 reads TGTGCCAGCAGCTTAGAGGGGACTAGCGTAAACAATGAGCAGTTCTTC.

This clonotype appeared a few times. V gene TRBV7-8 combines with J gene TRBJ2-1, with 9 nucleotides matching TRBD2. Germline V gives CDR1 SGHVS, CDR2 FQNEAQ. V dropped 1 base and J dropped 3; count of bases not matched to a gene: 10. This CDR3 is 18 amino acids long. The CDR3: CASSLVVSSGIIYNEQFF. In DNA form, the CDR3 reads TGTGCCAGCAGCTTAGTAGTGTCTAGCGGGATTATCTACAATGAGCAGTTCTTC.

The V gene is TRBV10-3, the J gene TRBJ2-1; D unresolved. The germline CDR1 and CDR2 sequences are ENHRY and SYGVKD. Trimming removed 3 bases at V and 9 bases at J, with 6 bases between. The CDR3 consists of 11 residues. DNA of the CDR3: TGTGCCATCAGTGAAATAGGTGAGCAGTTCTTC. Its protein product is CAISEIGEQFF.

In nucleotides, the CDR3 is TGTGCCAGCAGCTTAAGGACCGGGTGGTTAGCAGCCAAAAACATTCAGTACTTC. Translating gives CASSLRTGWLAAKNIQYF. The chain recombines TRBV5-6 with TRBJ2-4; D gene ambiguous. This CDR3 has 18 residues. Germline lookup yields CDR1 SGHDT and CDR2 YYEEEE. With 2 bases removed from V and 0 bases from J, the gap between germline ends came to 18 bases.

This clonotype has a handful of counts. The chain employs TRBV10-3 and TRBJ1-2; weak D call: TRBD1 (6 bases). Trimming stripped 8 bases from V and 3 bases from J, with 16 bases between. Germline assignment: CDR1 ENHRY and CDR2 SYGVKD. This CDR3 spans 14 amino acids. The CDR3 is CAIVGGQGDYGYTF. In DNA form, the CDR3 reads TGTGCCATCGTGGGGGGCCAGGGTGACTATGGCTACACCTTC.

This clonotype was detected only a few times. This chain uses TRBV10-3 with TRBJ2-3, with D perhaps given as TRBD1 or TRBD2 (5 bases each). This CDR3 has 15 residues. CDR1 and CDR2 (germline): ENHRY, SYGVKD. V was clipped by 1 base and J by 3 bases, with 11 bases between them. As DNA, the CDR3 is TGTGCCATCAGTGAGTTTAAGGGGAGTACAGATACGCAGTATTTT. It yields the protein CAISEFKGSTDTQYF.

This clonotype was picked up a small number of times. The V gene is TRBV11-1, the J gene TRBJ2-3; D not certain. Trimming cost V 7 bases and J 2 bases, with 13 bases left between them. CDR1 SGHAT and CDR2 FQDESV come from the germline V gene (reference sequence). The CDR3 is 14 amino acids. CDR3 bases: TGTGCCAGCAACCGCGGCCTCTCCACAGATACGCAGTATTTT. Amino acid sequence: CASNRGLSTDTQYF.

The chain employs TRBV20-1 and TRBJ2-3; D uncertain. The germline CDR1 and CDR2 sequences are DFQATT and SNEGSKA (reference sequence). This CDR3 region has 17 residues. V was cut by 2 bases and J by 3 bases, with 21 bases left in between. The CDR3 reads CSARSPFRVVRTDTQYF. CDR3 DNA: TGCAGTGCTAGAAGCCCCTTTCGGGTGGTAAGGACAGATACGCAGTATTTT.

This clonotype was seen a few times. The rearrangement links TRBV7-6 to TRBJ2-5; D is perhaps TRBD1 (6 bases). The CDR3 extends over 14 amino acids. CDR1 is SGHVS and CDR2 is FNYEAQ in the germline V gene. Trimming removed 5 bases from V and 5 bases from J, with 15 bases in between. CDR3 sequence reads: CASSQRGRGETQYF. CDR3 in DNA: TGTGCCAGCAGCCAACGGGGAAGGGGGGAGACCCAGTACTTC.

The chain joins TRBV7-8 to TRBJ2-1, with a tentative D call TRBD2 (5 bases). This CDR3 has 15 amino acids. The germline CDR1 and CDR2 sequences are SGHVS and FQNEAQ. Trimming shortened V by 1 base and J by 4 bases, and 11 bases separated the two germline ends. CDR3 sequence reads: CASSLGGVRYNEQFF. Here the CDR3 DNA reads TGTGCCAGCAGCTTAGGGGGAGTTCGTTACAATGAGCAGTTCTTC.

This clonotype has only a few counts. This chain links TRBV12-3 or TRBV12-4 with TRBJ2-1, with TRBD2 identical over 7 bases. V lost 3 bases, J lost 7 bases, and 6 bases stayed unmatched. The CDR3 covers 14 residues. Written as DNA, the CDR3 is TGTGCCAGCAGTTTCAGGCAGGGAGGGAATGAGCAGTTCTTC. Amino acids: CASSFRQGGNEQFF.

The rearrangement joins TRBV6-1 to TRBJ2-7, with D tentatively TRBD2 (6 bases). The V and J ends lost 6 bases and 0 bases respectively, with 21 bases between them. Germline assignment: CDR1 MNHNS and CDR2 SASEGT. The CDR3 spans 17 residues. The CDR3 protein is CASSGTFGGLSSYEQYF. The DNA for the CDR3 is TGTGCCAGCAGCGGGACTTTCGGGGGACTGAGCTCCTACGAGCAGTACTTC.

The table lists this clonotype with a few counts. CDR3: CASEGIAEQFF. The CDR3 DNA sequence: TGTGCCAGTGAGGGTATCGCTGAGCAGTTCTTC. The genes are TRBV12-3 or TRBV12-4 and TRBJ2-1, with D perhaps TRBD2 (5 bases). The CDR3 runs to 11 residues. Trimming left V 9 bases short and J 9 bases short, with 12 bases between.

This clonotype was counted at least ten times. The rearrangement joins TRBV7-2 to TRBJ1-4; 10 bases line up with TRBD1. J was trimmed by 7 bases and V by 1 base; bases with no gene match: 6. This CDR3 comprises 16 residues. CDR1 SGHTA and CDR2 FQGNSA come from the germline V gene. CDR3 loop: CASSLEGTGAPEKLFF. The DNA of the CDR3 is TGTGCCAGCAGCTTAGAGGGGACAGGGGCACCTGAAAAACTGTTTTTT.

The chain links TRBV6-5 to TRBJ2-7; a weak D match, TRBD1 (5 bases). This CDR3 is 14 amino acids long. V was clipped by 7 bases and J by 0 bases, with 13 bases between them. The germline V gene encodes CDR1 MNHEY and CDR2 SVGAGI. CDR3 nucleotides: TGTGCCAGCATAGGGGCGGTGAACTCCTACGAGCAGTACTTC. It specifies CASIGAVNSYEQYF.

This sequence joins TRBV28 and TRBJ2-7, with D possibly being TRBD1 (5 bases). V dropped 8 bases and J dropped 1 base, with 9 bases sitting between them. The germline CDR1 and CDR2 sequences are MDHEN and SYDVKM. The CDR3 has 12 residues. CDR3 sequence reads: CASQGLSYEQYF. CDR3 nucleotide sequence: TGTGCCAGCCAGGGCTTATCCTACGAGCAGTACTTC.

The sample holds a few counts of this clonotype. The genes are TRBV6-1 and TRBJ2-2; tentatively, D is TRBD1 (5 bases). Germline V gives CDR1 MNHNS, CDR2 SASEGT. CDR3 length: 13 residues. Trimming took 6 bases from V and 5 from J, leaving 10 bases between them. CDR3 coding DNA: TGTGCCAGCAGAGAGGCAGGGACCGGGGAGCTGTTTTTT. Translating gives CASREAGTGELFF.

This clonotype showed up just a few times. The rearrangement joins TRBV28 to TRBJ1-4; possible D gene TRBD1, 5 bases. In germline, CDR1 is MDHEN, CDR2 SYDVKM. V gave up 5 bases and J gave up 13 bases, with 14 bases separating them. CDR3 size: 12 residues. The CDR3 region is CASSQQPQGLFF. In DNA form, the CDR3 reads TGTGCCAGCAGTCAACAACCCCAGGGACTGTTTTTT.

This clonotype was seen only once. The chain couples TRBV28 to TRBJ1-4; 11 positions agree with TRBD1. Germline trimming cut 5 bases from V and 3 bases from J; bases unmatched to any gene: 8. This CDR3 is 17 amino acids long. Germline loops: CDR1 MDHEN, CDR2 SYDVKM. CDR3 sequence (DNA): TGTGCCAGCAGTAAATGGACAGGGGGCGCCCCTAATGAAAAACTGTTTTTT. Its translation is CASSKWTGGAPNEKLFF. Supplemented by reference TRBV28 and TRBJ1-4, the full variable domain reads DVKVTQSSRYLVKRTGEKVFLECVQDMDHENMFWYRQDPGLGLRLIYFSYDVKMKEKGDIPEGYSVSREKKERFSLILESASTNQTSMYLCASSKWTGGAPNEKLFFGSGTQLSVL.

This clonotype was detected only a few times. The chain links TRBV10-3 to TRBJ2-3, with TRBD2 identical over 9 bases. V dropped 6 bases and J dropped 10; count of bases not matched to a gene: 5. The CDR3 is made up of 12 amino acids. Germline V gene data show CDR1 as ENHRY and CDR2 as SYGVKD. The CDR3 loop is CAIRNSGSSQYF. The CDR3 coding sequence is TGTGCCATCAGAAATAGCGGGAGTTCGCAGTATTTT.

This clonotype was picked up a small number of times. This chain connects TRBV18 to TRBJ1-5; D call uncertain. Between the trimmed V and J ends, which lost 3 bases and 4 bases, there was a span of 16 bases. The CDR3 has 16 residues. The germline V gene encodes CDR1 KGHSH and CDR2 LQKENI. The CDR3 nucleotides are TGTGCCAGCTCACCCTCACTGGACCGGGGAAATCAGCCCCAGCATTTT. It specifies CASSPSLDRGNQPQHF.